The subject of this entry is one T cell receptor (beta chain). These data belong to a study of blood T cell repertoires in COVID-19. Study context: The origin of the acute and convalescent COVID-19 samples was the United States, Italy and Spain. PBMCs, B-cell-depleted T cells, or T cells provided the cDNA or gDNA that made up the material.

The germline V gene has CDR1 SGHDT and CDR2 YYEEEE. With V trimmed by 0 bases and J by 7 bases, 8 bases remained unmatched. The CDR3 runs to 15 residues. Here immunoSEQ multiplex PCR was the method, and the copy in TCRdb shows in-frame clones only, minus some. This table has some 170,000 clones, 82% appearing once. This TCR derives from a woman between 65 and 79 years old with acute or convalescent COVID-19. J is TRBJ1-2 and V is TRBV5-6, with TRBD1 matching over 8 bases. Input material: peripheral blood. CDR3 sequence reads: CASSLVGQGAVGYTF. The CDR3 bases are TGTGCCAGCAGCTTGGTCGGGCAGGGGGCCGTTGGCTACACCTTC. The full variable domain, completed using reference TRBV5-6 and TRBJ1-2, is DAGVTQSPTHLIKTRGQQVTLRCSPKSGHDTVSWYQQALGQGPQFIFQYYEEEERQRGNFPDRFSGHQFPNYSSELNVNALLLGDSALYLCASSLVGQGAVGYTFGSGTRLTVV.